A selection of T cell receptor beta chains follows, all from one sample in a study of human T cells and chemical hapten exposure. A single record per CDR3 protein comes from TCRdb applying MiXCR to the RACE reads. The sample holds 150,000 to 200,000 distinct CDR3 sequences, roughly 14% seen once. Material: whole blood, obtained in connection with sensitization to the hapten diphenylcyclopropenone (DPC). The receptors here all came from a woman aged 25 to 45 with alopecia areata. Some clones in this sample may be carry-over from other donors' samples. Each CDR3 is given with its conserved first and last residue. A D gene is named only where the DNA matches it firmly. Not all rows give a size; the values are once, few, many and, for expanded clones, a class.

clone_size: few; j_call: TRBJ2-6; v_call: TRBV6-2/TRBV6-3; d_call: -; cdr3_aa: CASRTSGANVLTF; cdr3_nt: TGTGCCAGCAGAACCTCTGGGGCCAACGTCCTGACTTTC
clone_size: few; j_call: TRBJ1-1; v_call: TRBV10-2; d_call: -; cdr3_aa: CASSVTKTEAFF; cdr3_nt: TGCGCCAGCAGTGTTACCAAGACTGAAGCTTTCTTT
clone_size: many; j_call: TRBJ2-5; v_call: TRBV12-3/TRBV12-4; d_call: TRBD2; cdr3_aa: CASSSGTGTSFPETQYF; cdr3_nt: TGTGCCAGCAGTTCGGGGACCGGGACTAGTTTTCCAGAGACCCAGTACTTC
clone_size: -; j_call: TRBJ1-5; v_call: TRBV4-1; d_call: -; cdr3_aa: CASSPTMTASNQPQHF; cdr3_nt: TGCGCCAGCAGCCCCACCATGACAGCTAGCAATCAGCCCCAGCATTTT
clone_size: few; j_call: TRBJ1-1; v_call: TRBV10-3; d_call: -; cdr3_aa: CAIRETGTEAFF; cdr3_nt: TGTGCCATCAGGGAGACGGGGACTGAAGCTTTCTTT
clone_size: -; j_call: TRBJ1-2; v_call: TRBV11-1; d_call: TRBD1; cdr3_aa: CASSSTGGSGYTF; cdr3_nt: TGTGCCAGCAGCTCAACAGGGGGCAGCGGCTACACCTTC
clone_size: many; j_call: TRBJ1-5; v_call: TRBV2; d_call: -; cdr3_aa: CASTPREGLYGNQPQHF; cdr3_nt: TGTGCCAGCACGCCCAGGGAGGGTTTGTACGGCAATCAGCCCCAGCATTTT
clone_size: -; j_call: TRBJ2-2; v_call: TRBV5-1; d_call: -; cdr3_aa: CASSLDRVAGELFF; cdr3_nt: TGCGCCAGCAGCTTGGACAGGGTTGCCGGGGAGCTGTTTTTT
clone_size: -; j_call: TRBJ2-3; v_call: TRBV28; d_call: TRBD2; cdr3_aa: CASRGGSLSTDTQYF; cdr3_nt: TGTGCCAGCCGGGGGGGCTCCCTCTCCACAGATACGCAGTATTTT
clone_size: many; j_call: TRBJ2-3; v_call: TRBV11-2; d_call: -; cdr3_aa: CASSLERTDTQYF; cdr3_nt: TGTGCCAGCAGCTTGGAGCGGACAGATACGCAGTATTTT
clone_size: -; j_call: TRBJ2-7; v_call: TRBV20-1; d_call: TRBD1; cdr3_aa: CSASSFDRGVYEQYF; cdr3_nt: TGCAGTGCTAGCTCTTTCGACAGGGGAGTCTACGAGCAGTACTTC
clone_size: many; j_call: TRBJ2-2; v_call: TRBV5-6; d_call: -; cdr3_aa: CASSWGAGPDANTGELFF; cdr3_nt: TGTGCCAGCAGCTGGGGGGCCGGCCCTGATGCGAACACCGGGGAGCTGTTTTTT
clone_size: few; j_call: TRBJ2-3; v_call: TRBV10-2; d_call: -; cdr3_aa: CASSDPRALTDTQYF; cdr3_nt: TGCGCCAGCAGTGACCCCAGGGCCCTCACAGATACGCAGTATTTT
clone_size: -; j_call: TRBJ2-6; v_call: TRBV28; d_call: -; cdr3_aa: CASSPNREGGANVLTF; cdr3_nt: TGTGCCAGCAGTCCAAACAGGGAAGGTGGGGCCAACGTCCTGACTTTC
clone_size: few; j_call: TRBJ1-5; v_call: TRBV6-2/TRBV6-3; d_call: -; cdr3_aa: CASSRRGTSNQPQHF; cdr3_nt: TGTGCCAGCAGTAGGCGGGGCACGAGCAATCAGCCCCAGCATTTT
clone_size: few; j_call: TRBJ2-7; v_call: TRBV20-1; d_call: -; cdr3_aa: CSARVERGTPYEQYF; cdr3_nt: TGCAGTGCTAGAGTCGAACGGGGGACTCCCTACGAGCAGTACTTC
clone_size: -; j_call: TRBJ2-1; v_call: TRBV28; d_call: TRBD2; cdr3_aa: CASWRGGGMYNEQFF; cdr3_nt: TGTGCCAGCTGGCGGGGCGGGGGGATGTACAATGAGCAGTTCTTC
clone_size: -; j_call: TRBJ2-7; v_call: TRBV9; d_call: TRBD1; cdr3_aa: CASSPHTGQGAYEQYF; cdr3_nt: TGTGCCAGCAGCCCACACACCGGACAGGGGGCCTACGAGCAGTACTTC
clone_size: -; j_call: TRBJ2-3; v_call: TRBV6-5; d_call: TRBD2; cdr3_aa: CSSRKTLAGDTDTQYF; cdr3_nt: TGTTCCAGCAGAAAAACCCTAGCGGGAGACACAGATACGCAGTATTTT
clone_size: few; j_call: TRBJ1-6; v_call: TRBV7-6; d_call: -; cdr3_aa: CASSQGTSASSYNSPLHF; cdr3_nt: TGTGCCAGCAGCCAAGGGACCAGTGCAAGCTCCTATAATTCACCCCTCCACTTT
clone_size: -; j_call: TRBJ2-7; v_call: TRBV20-1; d_call: TRBD2; cdr3_aa: CSALRWGLVSEQYF; cdr3_nt: TGCAGTGCTTTGAGGTGGGGACTAGTTAGCGAGCAGTACTTC
clone_size: few; j_call: TRBJ2-7; v_call: TRBV7-9; d_call: TRBD1; cdr3_aa: CASSPPGQGAREQYF; cdr3_nt: TGTGCCAGCAGCCCCCCGGGACAGGGGGCGAGGGAGCAGTACTTC
clone_size: -; j_call: TRBJ2-1; v_call: TRBV5-1; d_call: TRBD2; cdr3_aa: CASSATSGAYNEQFF; cdr3_nt: TGCGCCAGCAGCGCAACTAGCGGGGCCTACAATGAGCAGTTCTTC
clone_size: -; j_call: TRBJ2-5; v_call: TRBV10-1; d_call: TRBD2; cdr3_aa: CASSESRLAGDQETQYF; cdr3_nt: TGCGCCAGCAGTGAGTCACGGCTAGCGGGGGACCAAGAGACCCAGTACTTC
clone_size: few; j_call: TRBJ1-4; v_call: TRBV27; d_call: TRBD1; cdr3_aa: CASSDRDPTNEKLFF; cdr3_nt: TGTGCCAGTTCAGACAGGGACCCAACTAATGAAAAACTGTTTTTT
clone_size: few; j_call: TRBJ2-6; v_call: TRBV5-5; d_call: -; cdr3_aa: CASSSLGSGANVLTF; cdr3_nt: TGTGCCAGCAGCAGCCTAGGCTCTGGGGCCAACGTCCTGACTTTC
clone_size: -; j_call: TRBJ1-1; v_call: TRBV18; d_call: -; cdr3_aa: CASSLDLSTEAFF; cdr3_nt: TGTGCCAGCTCACTAGACTTGAGCACTGAAGCTTTCTTT
clone_size: few; j_call: TRBJ2-6; v_call: TRBV12-3/TRBV12-4; d_call: -; cdr3_aa: CASSESGANVLTF; cdr3_nt: TGTGCCAGCAGTGAATCTGGGGCCAACGTCCTGACTTTC
clone_size: -; j_call: TRBJ2-7; v_call: TRBV12-3/TRBV12-4; d_call: -; cdr3_aa: CASSPMGGASYEQYF; cdr3_nt: TGTGCCAGCAGTCCCATGGGCGGGGCCTCCTACGAGCAGTACTTC
clone_size: many; j_call: TRBJ1-5; v_call: TRBV6-2/TRBV6-3; d_call: -; cdr3_aa: CASSFRQDWRKYSNQPQHF; cdr3_nt: TGTGCCAGCAGTTTTCGACAGGACTGGAGGAAGTATAGCAATCAGCCCCAGCATTTT
clone_size: many; j_call: TRBJ2-1; v_call: TRBV28; d_call: -; cdr3_aa: CASSLEGYNEQFF; cdr3_nt: TGTGCCAGCAGTTTAGAGGGCTACAATGAGCAGTTCTTC
clone_size: -; j_call: TRBJ1-2; v_call: TRBV29-1; d_call: -; cdr3_aa: CSSTTPGGGYGYTF; cdr3_nt: TGCAGCTCAACTACTCCTGGGGGAGGGTATGGCTACACCTTC
clone_size: few; j_call: TRBJ2-7; v_call: TRBV5-1; d_call: TRBD1; cdr3_aa: CASSLGTGSSYEQYF; cdr3_nt: TGCGCCAGCAGCTTAGGGACAGGCAGCTCCTACGAGCAGTACTTC
clone_size: few; j_call: TRBJ1-1; v_call: TRBV5-5; d_call: -; cdr3_aa: CASSFSGILTEAFF; cdr3_nt: TGTGCCAGCAGCTTTTCGGGGATCCTTACTGAAGCTTTCTTT
clone_size: few; j_call: TRBJ2-7; v_call: TRBV19; d_call: -; cdr3_aa: CASSSPTASSYEQYF; cdr3_nt: TGTGCCAGTAGTAGCCCGACAGCCAGCTCCTACGAGCAGTACTTC
clone_size: few; j_call: TRBJ2-3; v_call: TRBV29-1; d_call: TRBD2; cdr3_aa: CSVTGTSADTQYF; cdr3_nt: TGCAGCGTCACCGGGACTAGCGCAGATACGCAGTATTTT
clone_size: -; j_call: TRBJ2-3; v_call: TRBV19; d_call: -; cdr3_aa: CASSPTLYSTDTQYF; cdr3_nt: TGTGCCAGTAGTCCAACCTTATACAGCACAGATACGCAGTATTTT
clone_size: many; j_call: TRBJ1-2; v_call: TRBV19; d_call: -; cdr3_aa: CASEHQNYGYTF; cdr3_nt: TGTGCCAGTGAACACCAAAACTATGGCTACACCTTC
clone_size: -; j_call: TRBJ2-6; v_call: TRBV6-6; d_call: TRBD2; cdr3_aa: CASSSRTSGGPGRGANVLTF; cdr3_nt: TGTGCCAGCAGTTCCAGGACTAGCGGGGGGCCCGGAAGGGGGGCCAACGTCCTGACTTTC
clone_size: -; j_call: TRBJ2-5; v_call: TRBV20-1; d_call: TRBD1; cdr3_aa: CSADGTGSVETQYF; cdr3_nt: TGCAGTGCGGACGGGACAGGGTCGGTAGAGACCCAGTACTTC
clone_size: -; j_call: TRBJ2-7; v_call: TRBV11-3; d_call: -; cdr3_aa: CASSQDSYEQYF; cdr3_nt: TGTGCCAGCAGCCAGGACTCCTACGAGCAGTACTTC
clone_size: -; j_call: TRBJ1-5; v_call: TRBV28; d_call: -; cdr3_aa: CASSSTGTLQPQHF; cdr3_nt: TGTGCCAGCAGTTCAACTGGGACCCTCCAGCCCCAGCATTTT
clone_size: -; j_call: TRBJ1-1; v_call: TRBV6-6; d_call: TRBD1; cdr3_aa: CASSYLAGQTNTEAFF; cdr3_nt: TGTGCCAGCAGTTACCTCGCGGGACAGACGAACACTGAAGCTTTCTTT
clone_size: -; j_call: TRBJ2-1; v_call: TRBV5-1; d_call: TRBD1; cdr3_aa: CASAGRTGADEQFF; cdr3_nt: TGCGCCAGCGCCGGAAGGACAGGGGCTGATGAGCAGTTCTTC
clone_size: -; j_call: TRBJ1-1; v_call: TRBV6-5; d_call: -; cdr3_aa: CASSLDLTEAFF; cdr3_nt: TGTGCCAGCAGTCTTGACCTCACTGAAGCTTTCTTT
clone_size: few; j_call: TRBJ2-5; v_call: TRBV7-7; d_call: TRBD1; cdr3_aa: CASSFAGGETQYF; cdr3_nt: TGTGCTAGCAGCTTCGCAGGGGGAGAGACCCAGTACTTC
clone_size: -; j_call: TRBJ1-6; v_call: TRBV3-1; d_call: TRBD1; cdr3_aa: CASSPFSGTGDSPLHF; cdr3_nt: TGTGCCAGCAGCCCCTTTTCCGGGACAGGGGATTCACCCCTCCACTTT
clone_size: -; j_call: TRBJ2-5; v_call: TRBV12-3/TRBV12-4; d_call: -; cdr3_aa: CASSVSVQTQYF; cdr3_nt: TGTGCCAGCAGTGTTAGCGTGCAGACCCAGTACTTC
clone_size: few; j_call: TRBJ2-5; v_call: TRBV20-1; d_call: TRBD1; cdr3_aa: CSAQGIQETQYF; cdr3_nt: TGCAGTGCACAGGGGATACAAGAGACCCAGTACTTC
clone_size: few; j_call: TRBJ1-6; v_call: TRBV12-3/TRBV12-4; d_call: TRBD1; cdr3_aa: CASSPGQGISPLHF; cdr3_nt: TGTGCCAGCAGTCCCGGACAGGGGATATCACCCCTCCACTTT
clone_size: many; j_call: TRBJ2-3; v_call: TRBV5-1; d_call: TRBD1; cdr3_aa: CASSQSGTGGDTQYF; cdr3_nt: TGCGCCAGCAGCCAAAGCGGGACAGGGGGAGATACGCAGTATTTT
clone_size: -; j_call: TRBJ2-5; v_call: TRBV10-3; d_call: -; cdr3_aa: CAISESAERQETQYF; cdr3_nt: TGTGCCATCAGTGAGTCGGCGGAGAGACAAGAGACCCAGTACTTC
clone_size: few; j_call: TRBJ2-7; v_call: TRBV7-6; d_call: TRBD2; cdr3_aa: CASSWYTSGRALFIRPAEQYF; cdr3_nt: TGTGCCAGCAGCTGGTACACTAGCGGGAGGGCCTTGTTTATTCGGCCCGCCGAGCAGTACTTC
clone_size: few; j_call: TRBJ1-5; v_call: TRBV4-2; d_call: -; cdr3_aa: CASSQVKSRGDQPQHF; cdr3_nt: TGTGCCAGCAGCCAAGTTAAGAGCAGGGGAGATCAGCCCCAGCATTTT
clone_size: few; j_call: TRBJ2-7; v_call: TRBV6-5; d_call: -; cdr3_aa: CASSYSSGDSYEQYF; cdr3_nt: TGTGCCAGCAGTTACTCGTCAGGCGATTCCTACGAGCAGTACTTC
clone_size: many; j_call: TRBJ2-2; v_call: TRBV20-1; d_call: TRBD2; cdr3_aa: CSARVSLAGTGELFF; cdr3_nt: TGCAGTGCTAGAGTATCCCTAGCGGGAACCGGGGAGCTGTTTTTT
clone_size: -; j_call: TRBJ1-2; v_call: TRBV28; d_call: -; cdr3_aa: CASRPERGSGGYTF; cdr3_nt: TGTGCCAGCAGGCCCGAGAGGGGATCAGGTGGCTACACCTTC